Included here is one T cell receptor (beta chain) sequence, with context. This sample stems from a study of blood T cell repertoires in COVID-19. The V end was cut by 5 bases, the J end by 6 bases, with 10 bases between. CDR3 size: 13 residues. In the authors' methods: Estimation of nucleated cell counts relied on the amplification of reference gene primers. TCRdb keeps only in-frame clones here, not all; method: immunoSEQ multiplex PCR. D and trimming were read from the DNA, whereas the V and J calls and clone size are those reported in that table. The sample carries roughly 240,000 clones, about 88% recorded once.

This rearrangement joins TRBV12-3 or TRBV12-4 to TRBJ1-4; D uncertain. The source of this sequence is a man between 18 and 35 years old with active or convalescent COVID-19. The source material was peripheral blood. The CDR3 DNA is TGTGCCAGCAGTCCCCCTTCAGATGAAAAACTGTTTTTT. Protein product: CASSPPSDEKLFF.